This entry is about one T cell receptor (beta chain). The data originate from a study of CD8 T cells in Susac syndrome. With random hexamers, 0.5 to 1 ug RNA was reverse transcribed. From the immunoSEQ multiplex PCR reads, TCRdb called clonotypes with MiXCR, one entry per CDR3 protein. The sample has about 120,000 distinct CDR3 sequences, 94% seen once; the top ten hold roughly 0.098%. The clonotype originates from a human donor in good health. The sample consisted of CD4+ T cells from PBMCs.

CDR3 coding DNA: TGTGCCAGCTCACCCAATAGCCCGGGACAGGTGGACTACAATGAGCAGTTCTTC. Residues: CASSPNSPGQVDYNEQFF. The chain carries TRBV18 and TRBJ2-1; 8 positions match TRBD1. This CDR3 region has 18 residues. The V gene's germline CDR1 is KGHSH and CDR2 LQKENI. V shed 3 bases and J 3 bases; nucleotides not matched to a gene: 13.